Included here is one T cell receptor (beta chain) sequence, with context. Antigen unknown. The primer mix had 60 Vbeta and 13 Jbeta primers. How the authors handled the data: Counted up in a later analysis, unique TCR beta chains came to 65 million to 80 million, with about 10 million shared. Assay used: immunoSEQ multiplex PCR; TCRdb lists only in-frame clones, some missing. That table is the source of V, J and clone size, and D and trimming were worked out from the DNA. The sample includes roughly 15,000 clones, roughly 63% seen only once; the top ten take more than 15%. The CDR3 consists of 14 residues. Germline V lookup: CDR1 MNHNS, CDR2 SASEGT. Trimming cost V 8 bases and J 4 bases; bases outside gene matches: 7. These data belong to a study of cytomegalovirus exposure and HLA in healthy donors. The study's findings and limits: A prior analysis recorded that most TCR beta V segments were productive about 90% or about 30% of the time. The authors enumerated over 150 TCR beta chains as linked to cytomegalovirus. Most sequenced TCRs were rare (though some public TCRs occurred in many donors).

This receptor was taken from a woman aged 45-59 years in good health and CMV-seropositive. The V call is TRBV6-1, the J call TRBJ2-7, with TRBD2 matching over 11 bases. The sequencing sample was made of PBMCs. The CDR3 loop reads CASAPGLAAYEQYF. The CDR3 DNA follows: TGTGCCAGCGCCCCGGGACTAGCGGCGTACGAGCAGTACTTC.